The rows below give T cell receptor beta chains drawn from one sample of a study of shared clonotypes between healthy human individuals. Measured with immunoSEQ multiplex PCR; TCRdb has only the in-frame clones, and not every one. Among over 850,000 clones listed, about 80% were seen once. The source material was memory CD4+ T cells from PBMCs. All receptors derive from a man younger than 30 in good health. Some clones in this sample may be carry-over from other donors' samples. Both conserved end residues are part of each CDR3. A D gene is named only where the DNA matches it firmly. The size entry is marked missing in some rows and otherwise reads once, few, many or a size class.

TRBJ2-1	14	TRBV27	.	TRBD1	CASTYGQGAFEQFF	TGTGCCAGCACCTACGGACAGGGGGCATTTGAGCAGTTCTTC
TRBJ2-1	13	TRBV6-5	.	.	CATYTSSYNEQFF	TGTGCCACTTACACGAGCTCCTACAATGAGCAGTTCTTC
TRBJ2-7	14	TRBV18	.	TRBD1	CASSPQTGGYEQYF	TGTGCCAGCTCACCACAAACAGGGGGCTACGAGCAGTACTTC
TRBJ2-7	15	TRBV7-8	.	TRBD1	CASSSAVGTGGEQYF	TGTGCCAGCAGCTCAGCTGTAGGGACAGGGGGCGAGCAGTACTTC
TRBJ1-5	13	TRBV19	.	TRBD1	CASKGQGIEPQHF	TGTGCCAGTAAGGGACAGGGGATAGAGCCCCAGCATTTT
TRBJ2-3	15	TRBV7-3	.	.	CASSFQGHRTDTQYF	TGTGCCAGCAGCTTTCAGGGGCACCGCACAGATACGCAGTATTTT
TRBJ2-2	15	TRBV19	.	.	CASSAYSPGTGELFF	TGTGCCAGTAGTGCATATAGCCCGGGGACCGGGGAGCTGTTTTTT
TRBJ1-5	14	TRBV30	.	.	CAWSYGYSNQPQHF	TGTGCCTGGAGTTACGGGTATAGCAATCAGCCCCAGCATTTT
TRBJ2-5	11	TRBV29-1	once	.	CSVEASETQYF	TGCAGCGTTGAGGCCTCAGAGACCCAGTACTTC
TRBJ2-7	11	TRBV11-3	.	.	CASEWTLEQYF	TGTGCCAGCGAGTGGACTTTGGAGCAGTACTTC
TRBJ2-1	16	TRBV29-1	.	.	CSVEGGGVTPYNEQFF	TGCAGCGTTGAAGGTGGCGGGGTAACCCCCTACAATGAGCAGTTCTTC
TRBJ2-5	15	TRBV7-7	.	.	CASSPLGGSGETQYF	TGTGCCAGCAGCCCTCTTGGGGGTTCAGGAGAGACCCAGTACTTC
TRBJ1-3	14	TRBV6-5	.	.	CASRQDFSGNTIYF	TGTGCCAGCAGGCAGGATTTCTCTGGAAACACCATATATTTT
TRBJ2-3	12	TRBV30	.	TRBD2	CAWSSGDRAQYF	TGTGCCTGGAGTAGCGGGGACCGGGCGCAGTATTTT
TRBJ1-1	14	TRBV9	.	.	CASSVAGKNTEAFF	TGTGCCAGCAGCGTAGCTGGGAAGAACACTGAAGCTTTCTTT
TRBJ1-1	12	TRBV19	.	.	CASRLRTAEAFF	TGTGCCAGTAGACTTCGGACGGCGGAAGCTTTCTTT
TRBJ2-3	12	TRBV5-1	.	.	CASSAVVDTQYF	TGCGCCAGCAGCGCGGTGGTGGATACGCAGTATTTT
TRBJ1-5	14	TRBV28	once	.	CASLRGNSNQPQHF	TGTGCCAGCCTCCGGGGCAATAGCAATCAGCCCCAGCATTTT
TRBJ2-5	14	TRBV5-1	.	.	CASHRDGSAETQYF	TGCGCCAGCCACCGGGACGGGAGTGCGGAGACCCAGTACTTC
TRBJ2-1	14	TRBV5-1	.	.	CASSLQSSYNEQFF	TGCGCCAGCAGCTTACAATCCTCCTACAATGAGCAGTTCTTC
TRBJ1-1	15	TRBV6-1	.	TRBD1	CASSKRDRGATEAFF	TGTGCCAGCAGTAAGCGGGACAGGGGCGCCACTGAAGCTTTCTTT
TRBJ1-2	15	TRBV18	.	.	CASLGDPRGGYGYTF	TGTGCCAGCCTCGGAGATCCCAGGGGTGGCTATGGCTACACCTTC
TRBJ1-3	15	TRBV30	.	.	CAWSVQSAGGNTIYF	TGTGCCTGGAGTGTACAAAGTGCAGGGGGAAACACCATATATTTT
TRBJ1-2	15	TRBV28	.	TRBD1	CASGGRDRVNYGYTF	TGTGCCAGCGGTGGTAGGGACAGAGTTAACTATGGCTACACCTTC
TRBJ2-7	15	TRBV28	.	TRBD2	CASSLAGGPRLEQYF	TGTGCCAGCAGTCTAGCGGGAGGGCCTCGACTCGAGCAGTACTTC
TRBJ2-1	19	TRBV7-2	once	TRBD2	CASSPRLAGTSKSYNEQFF	TGTGCCAGCAGCCCCCGACTGGCCGGGACTAGCAAATCCTACAATGAGCAGTTCTTC
TRBJ2-7	16	TRBV27	.	TRBD2	CASSPWNGLAGAEQYF	TGTGCCAGCAGTCCCTGGAACGGACTAGCGGGAGCCGAGCAGTACTTC
TRBJ1-1	14	TRBV2	.	.	CASSEEHGGTEAFF	TGTGCCAGCAGTGAAGAACACGGGGGCACTGAAGCTTTCTTT
TRBJ2-2	16	TRBV5-4	.	TRBD2	CASSTGTSRNTGELFF	TGTGCCAGCAGCACTGGGACTAGCAGAAACACCGGGGAGCTGTTTTTT
TRBJ2-2	17	TRBV5-1	.	.	CASRIQSTGTNTGELFF	TGCGCCAGCAGAATCCAGTCGACGGGGACGAACACCGGGGAGCTGTTTTTT
TRBJ2-5	14	TRBV7-2	.	.	CASSLVLAQETQYF	TGTGCCAGCAGCTTAGTTTTGGCCCAAGAGACCCAGTACTTC
TRBJ2-3	17	TRBV18	.	.	CASSLLKAGGGTDTQYF	TGTGCCAGCTCACTGCTCAAGGCTGGCGGTGGCACAGATACGCAGTATTTT
TRBJ2-4	15	TRBV28	.	.	CASSLWGIGANIQYF	TGTGCCAGCAGTTTATGGGGTATCGGGGCGAACATTCAGTACTTC
TRBJ2-1	13	TRBV6-6	once	.	CASSSRFLGEQFF	TGTGCCAGCAGCTCCCGTTTCCTCGGTGAGCAGTTCTTC
TRBJ1-2	10	TRBV5-4	.	.	CASSLLTSTF	TGTGCCAGCAGCTTGCTAACGAGTACCTTC
TRBJ2-1	13	TRBV9	.	.	CASSVAPAREQFF	TGTGCCAGCAGCGTAGCCCCGGCGCGGGAGCAGTTCTTC
TRBJ1-5	16	TRBV5-6	.	.	CASSGGPRDSNQPQHF	TGTGCCAGCAGCGGGGGGCCAAGGGATAGCAATCAGCCCCAGCATTTT
TRBJ1-5	13	TRBV28	.	.	CASSSWGNQPQHF	TGTGCCAGCAGTTCGTGGGGAAATCAGCCCCAGCATTTT